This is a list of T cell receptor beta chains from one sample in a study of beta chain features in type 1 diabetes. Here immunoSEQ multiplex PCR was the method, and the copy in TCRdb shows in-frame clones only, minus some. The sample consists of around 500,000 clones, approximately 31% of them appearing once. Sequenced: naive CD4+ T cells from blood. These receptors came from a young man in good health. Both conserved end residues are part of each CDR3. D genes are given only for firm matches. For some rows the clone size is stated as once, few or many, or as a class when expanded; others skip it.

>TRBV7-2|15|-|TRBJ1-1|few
TGTGCCAGCAGCTTAGAGGTTGGGGGCCATAGTTTAGCTTTCTTT
CASSLEVGGHSLAFF
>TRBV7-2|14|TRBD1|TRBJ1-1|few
TGTGCCAGCAGCCTGACAGGGGCTAACACTGAAGCTTTCTTT
CASSLTGANTEAFF
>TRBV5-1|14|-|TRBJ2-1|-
TGCGCCAGCAGCCCTTTGATGGGCATCAATGAGCAGTTCTTC
CASSPLMGINEQFF
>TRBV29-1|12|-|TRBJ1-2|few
TGCAGCGTTGACGTTTGGGGCTATGGCTACACCTTC
CSVDVWGYGYTF
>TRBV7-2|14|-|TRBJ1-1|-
TGTGCCAGCAGCTTAGGAAACAGGGTCACTGAAGCTTTCTTT
CASSLGNRVTEAFF
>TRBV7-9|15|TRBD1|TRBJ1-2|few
TGTGCCACCTCGGCCGGGGACAGGGGTGCTTATGGCTACACCTTC
CATSAGDRGAYGYTF
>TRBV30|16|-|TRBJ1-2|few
TGTGCCTGGAGCACGAGGCTTCTTCTTTCTAACTATGGCTACACCTTC
CAWSTRLLLSNYGYTF
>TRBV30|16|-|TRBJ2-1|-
TGTGCCTGGAGAGTTAGGACGGCCACGTCCTACAATGAGCAGTTCTTC
CAWRVRTATSYNEQFF
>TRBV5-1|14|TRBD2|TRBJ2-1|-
TGCGCCAGCAGCTTGGTTACTAGCGGGAATGAGCAGTTCTTC
CASSLVTSGNEQFF
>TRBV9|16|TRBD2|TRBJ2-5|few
TGTGCCAGCAGCGTAGCGGGACTAACCTTTCAAGAGACCCAGTACTTC
CASSVAGLTFQETQYF
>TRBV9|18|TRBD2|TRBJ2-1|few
TGTGCCAGCAGCGTAGGACAGTTCAGGACTAGCGGCTTCAATGAGCAGTTCTTC
CASSVGQFRTSGFNEQFF
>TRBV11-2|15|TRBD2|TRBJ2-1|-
TGTGCCAGCAGGCCCACTAGCGGGAGGGCTAATGAGCAGTTCTTC
CASRPTSGRANEQFF
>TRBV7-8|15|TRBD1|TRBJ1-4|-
TGTGCCAGCAAGCTTAGAGACAGGGTTGATGAAAAACTGTTTTTT
CASKLRDRVDEKLFF